This TCR beta chain was documented in a study of cytomegalovirus exposure and HLA in healthy donors. Regarding the study as a whole: Three CMV-associated chains were confirmed in vitro to be specific for CMV antigens.

Points on this clone: Its antigen is not known.

The donors formed part of the roughly 120-subject validation cohort, distinct from the 666-subject first cohort. Data came from immunoSEQ multiplex PCR; TCRdb stores just in-frame clones and leaves some out. Among about 120,000 clones, about 85% were seen once, and the ten largest hold around 4.5%. The CDR3 has 14 residues. Germline CDR1 is PRHDT and CDR2 is FYEKMQ (reference sequence). Trimming cost V 3 bases and J 4 bases; bases outside gene matches: 6. Sequenced sample: PBMCs. The chain carries TRBV13 and TRBJ2-7, with 7 bases that match TRBD1. The clonotype was recovered from a man aged 18-30 years in good health and CMV-seropositive. CDR3 sequence reads: CASSFGTADYEQYF. DNA for the CDR3: TGTGCCAGCAGCTTCGGGACAGCGGATTACGAGCAGTACTTC.